Following are 29 T cell receptor beta chains from one sample sequenced in a study of control samples from healthy donors and cancer patients. The data were produced by immunoSEQ multiplex PCR, yet TCRdb's version contains in-frame clones alone and is incomplete. This table has 100,000 or so clones, about 89% appearing once. The sequencing sample was made of blood. The receptors were sampled from a woman aged 25 to 45 in good health.

This clone was detected once. The CDR3 protein is CATSDLYPRTGGHEQFF. CDR3 nucleotide sequence: TGTGCCACCAGTGATCTATACCCCCGGACGGGGGGGCATGAGCAGTTCTTC. V usage is TRBV24-1 and J usage is TRBJ2-1; TRBD2 aligns across 8 bases. Germline CDR1 and CDR2: KGHDR and SFDVKD. The CDR3 consists of 17 residues. Trimming removed 3 bases from V and 8 bases from J; junction bases left unmatched: 14.

V is TRBV12-3 or TRBV12-4 and J is TRBJ2-7, with a weak D call TRBD1 (7 bases). V was cut by 3 bases and J by 6 bases, with 12 bases left in between. CDR3 length: 13 residues. In DNA, the CDR3 is TGTGCCAGCAGTTTTCAGGGGGGCTCCGAGCAGTACTTC. This codes for CASSFQGGSEQYF.

The chain links TRBV9 to TRBJ1-1; 7 positions agree with TRBD1. The CDR3 consists of 14 residues. J lost 1 base, V lost 4 bases, and 4 bases had no gene match. Looked up from germline, CDR1 is SGDLS and CDR2 is YYNGEE. The CDR3 sequence is CASSTGVANTEAFF. The CDR3 region has the DNA TGTGCCAGCAGCACAGGGGTAGCGAACACTGAAGCTTTCTTT.

V usage is TRBV11-3 and J usage is TRBJ1-1; D is uncertain. The CDR3 spans 14 residues. Germline CDR1 reads SGHNT; CDR2 reads YENEEA. The ends were cut back, 4 bases at V and 1 base at J, with 10 bases in the middle. The CDR3 spells CASSSGPGNTEAFF. The CDR3 DNA reads TGTGCCAGCAGCTCGGGCCCTGGGAACACTGAAGCTTTCTTT.

The chain joins TRBV15 to TRBJ2-2; 12 bases are shared with TRBD1. This CDR3 comprises 17 residues. CDR1 and CDR2 (germline): LNHNV, YYDKDF (reference sequence). The V and J ends lost 0 bases and 7 bases, in that order; junction bases with no gene match: 6. This chain's CDR3 is CATSRDLGQGAVGELFF. The CDR3 coding sequence is TGTGCCACCAGCAGAGATCTGGGACAGGGGGCGGTCGGGGAGCTGTTTTTT.

The V gene is TRBV6-1, the J gene TRBJ1-5, with no clear D. The germline gives CDR1 MNHNS, CDR2 SASEGT. The CDR3 consists of 15 residues. Trimming took off 3 bases at V and 5 bases at J, with 14 bases between the two ends. CDR3: CASSERRAVDQPQHF. In DNA form, the CDR3 reads TGTGCCAGCAGTGAGCGGAGGGCGGTGGATCAGCCCCAGCATTTT.

The V call is TRBV7-6, the J call TRBJ2-7; 8 bases are shared with TRBD2. The germline CDR1 and CDR2 sequences are SGHVS and FNYEAQ. This CDR3 contains 17 residues. V lost 1 base to trimming and J lost 4 bases; unmatched junction nucleotides: 12. CDR3 DNA sequence: TGTGCCAGCAGCTTAGGAGGACTAGCTGGGAGGAGGTACGAGCAGTACTTC. Translation: CASSLGGLAGRRYEQYF.

In this sample, this clone turned up once. This chain links TRBV19 with TRBJ2-1; 7 nucleotides match TRBD2. The germline V gene encodes CDR1 LNHDA and CDR2 SQIVND (reference sequence). The CDR3 contains 16 residues. V trimming: 6 bases; J trimming: 9 bases; junction bases outside the gene matches: 17. Here the CDR3 reads CASRSSGQGGLFEQFF. Written as DNA, the CDR3 is TGTGCCAGTAGGTCCTCAGGTCAGGGAGGGCTATTTGAGCAGTTCTTC.

This chain uses TRBV2 with TRBJ1-5; D is ambiguous. Per germline, CDR1 SNHLY and CDR2 FYNNEI. The length of the CDR3 is 12 residues. V was shortened by 8 bases and J by 7 bases, with 12 bases between the two germline ends. Here the CDR3 reads CASALMVQPQHF. CDR3 in DNA: TGTGCCAGCGCGCTGATGGTCCAGCCCCAGCATTTT.

The rearrangement links TRBV9 to TRBJ1-3; D perhaps matches TRBD1 (5 bases). Germline loops: CDR1 SGDLS, CDR2 YYNGEE. Between the trimmed V and J ends, which lost 3 bases and 0 bases, there was a span of 10 bases. The CDR3 totals 15 residues. The CDR3 DNA follows: TGTGCCAGCAGCGCGGCCGGGACCTCTGGAAACACCATATATTTT. This codes for CASSAAGTSGNTIYF.

This sequence joins TRBV9 and TRBJ2-1, with TRBD2 matching over 12 bases. The length of the CDR3 is 19 residues. Germline CDR1 reads SGDLS; CDR2 reads YYNGEE. V trimming: 0 bases; J trimming: 0 bases; junction bases outside the gene matches: 7. DNA for the CDR3: TGTGCCAGCAGCGTAGTTCCTAGCGGGAGGGAGAGCTCCTACAATGAGCAGTTCTTC. Protein product: CASSVVPSGRESSYNEQFF.

J is TRBJ1-1 and V is TRBV3-1 (or the pseudogene TRBV3-2); D is uncertain. The CDR3 covers 13 residues. Germline lookup yields CDR1 LGHDT and CDR2 YNNKEL (reference sequence). V lost 1 base and J 1 base, leaving 4 bases between the germline ends. CDR3 sequence (DNA): TGTGCCAGCAGCCAAGTACAGAACACTGAAGCTTTCTTT. Its translation: CASSQVQNTEAFF.

For this clone: A junction boundary mismatches the germline segment, possibly from a read error. The rearrangement links TRBV3-1 (or the pseudogene TRBV3-2) to TRBJ2-7; 9 positions agree with TRBD2. Germline lookup yields CDR1 LGHDT and CDR2 YNNKEL (reference sequence). The length of the CDR3 is 15 residues. The CDR3 protein is CARSRGGGAGSEQYF. CDR3 sequence (DNA): TGTGCCCGCAGCCGGGGCGGGGGGGCAGGAAGCGAGCAGTACTTC.

The gene calls are TRBV30 and TRBJ1-2, with a possible D match to TRBD1 (6 bases). CDR1 is GTSNPN and CDR2 is SVGIG in the germline V gene (reference sequence). The V end was cut by 6 bases, the J end by 2 bases, with 16 bases between. The CDR3 covers 14 residues. CDR3 amino acids: CACNLGGTNYGYTF. The CDR3 DNA is TGTGCCTGTAACCTAGGGGGAACCAACTATGGCTACACCTTC.

This chain uses TRBV12-5 with TRBJ2-3, with D unresolved. CDR3 length: 16 amino acids. Trimming pared 2 bases from V and 2 bases from J, leaving 14 bases between. Germline loops: CDR1 LGHNT, CDR2 FRNRAP. The CDR3 sequence: CASGLTTGRSTDTQYF. The CDR3 DNA sequence: TGTGCTAGTGGTTTGACGACTGGCAGATCCACAGATACGCAGTATTTT.

The gene calls are TRBV5-1 and TRBJ2-1; D is ambiguous. The CDR3 contains 14 residues. The V end was cut by 0 bases, the J end by 8 bases, with 12 bases between. Looked up from germline, CDR1 is SGHRS and CDR2 is YFSETQ. This CDR3 is CASSLVVGNYEQFF. The CDR3 DNA is TGCGCCAGCAGCTTGGTGGTGGGGAATTATGAGCAGTTCTTC.

V and J are TRBV5-4 and TRBJ2-2; possibly TRBD1 for D (6 bases). Per germline, CDR1 SGHNT and CDR2 YYREEE (reference sequence). V was trimmed by 6 bases and J by 7 bases, leaving 16 bases between them. This CDR3 comprises 14 residues. CDR3 nucleotide sequence: TGTGCCAGCACCCCCGAAAGGACAGTCGGGGAGCTGTTTTTT. Residues: CASTPERTVGELFF.

The chain couples TRBV30 to TRBJ1-5, with a possible D match to TRBD1 (5 bases). Looked up from germline, CDR1 is GTSNPN and CDR2 is SVGIG (reference sequence). V shed 2 bases and J shed 1 base, with 12 bases lying between them. There are 15 residues in the CDR3. The CDR3 bases are TGTGCCTGGAGTAAGGCAGGGAGAAGCAATCAGCCCCAGCATTTT. It is translated as CAWSKAGRSNQPQHF.

The chain joins TRBV10-3 to TRBJ2-1; 7 positions match TRBD2. The V gene's germline CDR1 is ENHRY and CDR2 SYGVKD. The CDR3 is 14 residues long. J lost 8 bases, V lost 0 bases, and 4 bases had no gene match. The CDR3 is CAISESGTTYEQFF. DNA of the CDR3: TGTGCCATCAGTGAGTCCGGGACTACGTATGAGCAGTTCTTC.

This clone was observed a single time. This chain connects TRBV28 to TRBJ2-7; maybe TRBD2 (6 bases). The germline gives CDR1 MDHEN, CDR2 SYDVKM. Trimming pared 6 bases from V and 6 bases from J, leaving 15 bases between. This CDR3 is 13 amino acids long. CDR3 in amino acids: CASSRPPGVEQYF. In nucleotides, the CDR3 is TGTGCCAGCAGCCGACCTCCGGGGGTCGAGCAGTACTTC.

The chain uses TRBV7-9 and TRBJ1-6, with 8 bases fitting TRBD1. Germline CDR1 reads SEHNR; CDR2 reads FQNEAQ (reference sequence). The V segment lost 4 bases and the J segment 4 bases; nucleotides outside the gene matches: 3. This CDR3 has 15 amino acids. CDR3 nucleotide sequence: TGTGCCAGCAGCTCACAGGGGGAATATAATTCACCCCTCCACTTT. Translating gives CASSSQGEYNSPLHF.

J is TRBJ2-3 and V is TRBV25-1; D may be TRBD2 (7 bases). The CDR3 runs to 17 residues. V was pared by 1 base and J by 6 bases, with 20 bases between. Germline CDR1 is MGHDK and CDR2 is SYGVNS. The CDR3 DNA follows: TGTGCCAGCAGTGAATCCAAGTGGTGGGGGGGCGTCGATACGCAGTATTTT. It translates to CASSESKWWGGVDTQYF.

The chain carries TRBV9 and TRBJ2-1, with D perhaps given as TRBD1 or TRBD2 (6 bases each). The CDR3 covers 14 residues. CDR1 is SGDLS and CDR2 is YYNGEE in the germline V gene. The germline V and J ends were trimmed by 3 bases and 2 bases, with 9 bases remaining between them. The DNA of the CDR3 is TGTGCCAGCAGCGCAAGGGGGGCCTACAATGAGCAGTTCTTC. Translation: CASSARGAYNEQFF.

The chain joins TRBV6-5 to TRBJ1-4, with 9 bases lining up with TRBD1. Trimming at V came to 5 bases and at J to 7 bases, leaving 5 bases not matched to a gene. The V gene's germline CDR1 is MNHEY and CDR2 SVGAGI. The CDR3 is made up of 14 amino acids. The CDR3 spells CASSKDRGSEKLFF. CDR3 nucleotides: TGTGCCAGCAGTAAGGACAGGGGATCTGAAAAACTGTTTTTT.

The chain links TRBV29-1 to TRBJ1-2; D not certain. The CDR3 sequence is 12 residues long. The germline gives CDR1 SQVTM, CDR2 ANQGSEA. V was cut by 7 bases and J by 2 bases, with 11 bases left in between. This CDR3 reads CSGSDANYGYTF. The CDR3 nucleotides read TGCAGCGGGTCAGACGCGAACTATGGCTACACCTTC.

The chain links TRBV27 to TRBJ2-3, with D possibly called TRBD1 or TRBD2 (6 bases each). Trimming left V 5 bases short and J 0 bases short, with 12 bases between. The germline CDR1 and CDR2 sequences are MNHEY and SMNVEV (reference sequence). The CDR3 is 15 residues long. The CDR3 DNA follows: TGTGCCAGCAGTGGGGCGGGACATAGCACAGATACGCAGTATTTT. It yields the protein CASSGAGHSTDTQYF.

V usage is TRBV24-1 and J usage is TRBJ1-1; D is undetermined. From germline, CDR1 is KGHDR and CDR2 SFDVKD. CDR3 length: 14 amino acids. V gave up 6 bases and J gave up 5 bases, with 15 bases separating them. CDR3: CATSTNFPGTEAFF. The CDR3 region has the DNA TGTGCCACCAGTACGAACTTCCCTGGGACTGAAGCTTTCTTT.

The rearrangement links TRBV5-8 to TRBJ2-7; 7 positions agree with TRBD1. CDR1 SGHTS and CDR2 YDEGEE come from the germline V gene. The V segment lost 2 bases and the J segment 2 bases; nucleotides outside the gene matches: 1. The CDR3 loop spans 13 amino acids. DNA of the CDR3: TGTGCCAGCAGCTTTGACAGGGCCTACGAGCAGTACTTC. As protein: CASSFDRAYEQYF.

The chain couples TRBV5-1 to TRBJ1-6, with D perhaps matching TRBD1 (5 bases). V was cut by 4 bases and J by 10 bases, with 24 bases left in between. The CDR3 spans 17 residues. Germline CDR1 reads SGHRS; CDR2 reads YFSETQ. As DNA, the CDR3 is TGCGCCAGCAGCCAAACACTAAGGGGCAGGGAGTACTCACCCCTCCACTTT. Translation: CASSQTLRGREYSPLHF.